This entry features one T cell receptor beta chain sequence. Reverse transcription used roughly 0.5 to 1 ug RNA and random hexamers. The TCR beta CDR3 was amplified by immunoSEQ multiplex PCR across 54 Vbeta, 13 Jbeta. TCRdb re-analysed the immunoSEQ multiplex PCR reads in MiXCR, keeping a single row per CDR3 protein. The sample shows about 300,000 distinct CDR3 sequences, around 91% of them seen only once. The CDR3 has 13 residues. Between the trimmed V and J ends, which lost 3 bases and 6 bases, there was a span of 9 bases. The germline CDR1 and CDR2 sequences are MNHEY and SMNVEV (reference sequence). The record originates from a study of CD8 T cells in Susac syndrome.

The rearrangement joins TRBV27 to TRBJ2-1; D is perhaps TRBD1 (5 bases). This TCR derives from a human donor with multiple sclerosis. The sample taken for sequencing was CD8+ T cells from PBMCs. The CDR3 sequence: CASSFSRVNEQFF. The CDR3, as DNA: TGTGCCAGCAGTTTTTCCAGGGTCAATGAGCAGTTCTTC.